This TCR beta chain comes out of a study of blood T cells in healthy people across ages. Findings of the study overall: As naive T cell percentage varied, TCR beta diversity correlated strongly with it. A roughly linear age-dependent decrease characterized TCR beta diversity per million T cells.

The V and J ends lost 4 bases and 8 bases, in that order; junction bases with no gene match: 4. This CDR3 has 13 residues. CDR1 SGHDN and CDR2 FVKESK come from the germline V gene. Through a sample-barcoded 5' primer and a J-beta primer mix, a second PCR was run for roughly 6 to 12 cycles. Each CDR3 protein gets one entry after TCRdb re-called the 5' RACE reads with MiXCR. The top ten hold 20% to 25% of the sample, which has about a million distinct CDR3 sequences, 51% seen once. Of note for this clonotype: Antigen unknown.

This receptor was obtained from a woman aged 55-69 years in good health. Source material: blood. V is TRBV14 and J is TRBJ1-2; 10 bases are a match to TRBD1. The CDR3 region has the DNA TGTGCCAGCAGCCCGGGACAGGGGATCGGCTACACCTTC. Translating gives CASSPGQGIGYTF.